This entry features one T cell receptor beta chain sequence. Its antigen is not identified. Trimming removed 0 bases at V and 4 bases at J, with 12 bases between. CDR1 SGHKS and CDR2 YYEKEE come from the germline V gene (reference sequence). This CDR3 region has 15 residues. This entry belongs to a study of naive and memory T cell subsets. The beta constant-region primer was an equimolar mix of two oligonucleotides covering TRBC1 and TRBC2. Ligated cDNA was amplified by four rounds of PCR with nested alpha and beta constant-region primers and SP2. From the UMI-ligation and nested PCR reads, TCRdb called clonotypes with MiXCR, one entry per CDR3 protein. This sample has 140,000 to 150,000 distinct CDR3 sequences, with about a sixth found just once. Study-wide points: In CD4 and CD8 cells, diversity dropped from naive through EMRA. Clonotypes here are unpaired alpha or beta chain sequences.

Material for sequencing was naive CD4+ T cells from blood. This chain uses TRBV5-5 with TRBJ2-3; no clear D. The clonotype originates from a human donor in good health. CDR3 nucleotides: TGTGCCAGCAGCTTGGGGCCTCAGATTTCAGATACGCAGTATTTT. This sequence encodes CASSLGPQISDTQYF.